The rows below give T cell receptor beta chains drawn from one sample of a study of blood T cell repertoires in COVID-19. The protocol was immunoSEQ multiplex PCR, while the TCRdb copy is restricted to in-frame clones and leaves out a portion. Among hundreds of thousands of clones listed, around 91% were seen once. Material for sequencing was PBMCs or T cells enriched from blood (not recorded which). The receptors come from a man younger than 40 who had recovered from COVID-19. Both conserved end residues are part of each CDR3. D genes are given only for firm matches. A clone size is listed for some rows: how often the clone was seen (once, few, many), or a class if it is expanded.

CASSQIGGGVGYTF,TGTGCCAGCAGCCAAATAGGCGGAGGGGTTGGCTACACCTTC,TRBJ1-2,TRBV6-5,-,-
CASSFGSGVQETQYF,TGTGCCAGCAGCTTCGGGAGCGGAGTACAAGAGACCCAGTACTTC,TRBJ2-5,TRBV11-2,-,-
CASSLVEARAFF,TGTGCCAGCAGCTTAGTAGAGGCTAGGGCTTTCTTT,TRBJ1-1,TRBV7-9,-,-
CASSDFLRAQPQHF,TGTGCCAGCAGTGATTTCCTGAGGGCCCAGCCCCAGCATTTT,TRBJ1-5,TRBV6-1,-,-
CASSQTGIGNTIYF,TGCGCCAGCAGCCAAACAGGGATAGGAAACACCATATATTTT,TRBJ1-3,TRBV4-1,-,-
CASSISAGGTQYF,TGTGCCAGTAGTATTTCTGCAGGGGGAACTCAGTACTTC,TRBJ2-4,TRBV19,-,TRBD1
CAISGQGSPLHF,TGTGCCATCAGTGGTCAGGGGAGCCCCCTCCACTTT,TRBJ1-6,TRBV10-3,few,-
CASSVDRVEAFF,TGTGCCAGCTCAGTAGACAGGGTTGAAGCTTTCTTT,TRBJ1-1,TRBV18,-,TRBD1
CASSHDRTVGTNTGELFF,TGTGCCAGCTCACATGACCGGACAGTGGGGACGAACACCGGGGAGCTGTTTTTT,TRBJ2-2,TRBV18,-,-
CASSAGIIRETQYF,TGCGCCAGCAGCGCGGGGATTATCAGGGAGACCCAGTACTTC,TRBJ2-5,TRBV5-1,-,-
CASVRMVGGGETQYF,TGTGCCAGTGTGCGGATGGTGGGAGGCGGAGAGACCCAGTACTTC,TRBJ2-5,TRBV3-1/TRBV3-2,-,-
CASSSGGTNTEAFF,TGTGCCAGCAGCTCCGGAGGGACGAACACTGAAGCTTTCTTT,TRBJ1-1,TRBV6-5,-,-
CASSVGAPRSPLHF,TGTGCCAGCAGCGTAGGAGCCCCCCGTTCACCCCTCCACTTT,TRBJ1-6,TRBV9,-,-
CASSLADGGIYGYTF,TGCGCCAGCAGCCTCGCCGACGGGGGAATCTATGGCTACACCTTC,TRBJ1-2,TRBV5-1,-,-
CASSLNGGWNTEAFF,TGTGCCAGCAGCCTCAACGGCGGTTGGAACACTGAAGCTTTCTTT,TRBJ1-1,TRBV6-5,-,-
CASRDRGQETQYF,TGCGCCAGCAGGGACAGGGGGCAAGAGACCCAGTACTTC,TRBJ2-5,TRBV10-2,-,TRBD1
CASSQDATGSSGYTF,TGTGCCAGCAGCCAAGATGCGACAGGGAGCAGCGGCTACACCTTC,TRBJ1-2,TRBV3-1/TRBV3-2,-,TRBD1
CSFSSGTQFF,TGCAGCTTCTCCTCCGGGACACAGTTCTTC,TRBJ2-1,TRBV29-1,few,-
CATSDRGTGYGYTF,TGTGCCACCAGTGATCGAGGTACGGGCTATGGCTACACCTTC,TRBJ1-2,TRBV24-1,-,-
CASSPRWEPLNTGELFF,TGTGCCAGCAGTCCAAGGTGGGAGCCGCTGAACACCGGGGAGCTGTTTTTT,TRBJ2-2,TRBV5-5,-,-
CASSRGLAERQQTQYF,TGTGCCAGCAGCCGCGGACTAGCGGAGCGTCAACAGACCCAGTACTTC,TRBJ2-5,TRBV13,-,TRBD2
CASSQDLGQGYGYTF,TGTGCCAGCAGCCAAGATCTTGGACAGGGATATGGCTACACCTTC,TRBJ1-2,TRBV3-1/TRBV3-2,-,TRBD1
CASSEWRLQGGNQPQHF,TGTGCCAGCAGTGAATGGCGGTTACAAGGCGGCAATCAGCCCCAGCATTTT,TRBJ1-5,TRBV6-1,-,-
CASSPFTGTGDSSTDTQYF,TGTGCCAGCTCACCTTTTACCGGGACAGGGGATTCTAGCACAGATACGCAGTATTTT,TRBJ2-3,TRBV18,-,TRBD1
CASSRQTGTNTGELFF,TGTGCCAGCTCTCGCCAGACAGGGACCAACACCGGGGAGCTGTTTTTT,TRBJ2-2,TRBV18,-,TRBD1
CASSRNLEGKRVGYTF,TGTGCCAGCAGTCGCAACCTAGAGGGTAAACGGGTCGGCTACACCTTC,TRBJ1-2,TRBV3-1/TRBV3-2,-,-
CAIRRGTSGANTGELFF,TGTGCCATCAGAAGAGGGACTAGCGGGGCGAACACCGGGGAGCTGTTTTTT,TRBJ2-2,TRBV10-3,-,TRBD2
CASSEGRTTGNTIYF,TGTGCCAGCTCCGAGGGCCGCACCACCGGAAACACCATATATTTT,TRBJ1-3,TRBV13,-,-
CASSSTGTGAEKLFF,TGCGCCAGCAGCTCTACCGGGACAGGGGCCGAAAAACTGTTTTTT,TRBJ1-4,TRBV5-1,-,TRBD1
CASSRGTGARTDTQYF,TGTGCCAGCTCACGAGGGACAGGGGCCCGCACAGATACGCAGTATTTT,TRBJ2-3,TRBV18,-,TRBD1
CASSSGLAEQYF,TGTGCCAGCAGCTCGGGATTGGCCGAGCAGTACTTC,TRBJ2-7,TRBV12-3/TRBV12-4,once,-
CASSKKGQPGSPLHF,TGTGCCAGCAGTAAAAAAGGACAGCCAGGTTCACCCCTCCACTTT,TRBJ1-6,TRBV27,once,-
CSAGLSNQPQHF,TGCAGCGCTGGACTAAGCAATCAGCCCCAGCATTTT,TRBJ1-5,TRBV29-1,-,-
CASSISGTGGPTEAFF,TGTGCCAGTAGTATCTCCGGGACAGGGGGTCCCACTGAAGCTTTCTTT,TRBJ1-1,TRBV19,-,TRBD1
CASSGQQETQYF,TGTGCCAGCAGCGGACAGCAAGAGACCCAGTACTTC,TRBJ2-5,TRBV12-3/TRBV12-4,-,-
CASSLGQSSGNTIYF,TGTGCCAGCAGTTTAGGACAGAGCTCTGGAAACACCATATATTTT,TRBJ1-3,TRBV28,once,-
CASSWFGAGVWETQYF,TGTGCCAGCAGCTGGTTTGGAGCGGGAGTATGGGAGACCCAGTACTTC,TRBJ2-5,TRBV5-8,-,TRBD2
CASSPRPGQGIWKLNTEAFF,TGTGCCAGCAGCCCACGACCGGGACAGGGTATTTGGAAGTTGAACACTGAAGCTTTCTTT,TRBJ1-1,TRBV9,-,TRBD1
CASGAGTVDTQYF,TGTGCCAGCGGGGCGGGGACTGTGGATACGCAGTATTTT,TRBJ2-3,TRBV7-2,-,-
CSVDRGSGVDYTF,TGCAGCGTTGATAGAGGTTCAGGGGTGGACTACACCTTC,TRBJ1-2,TRBV29-1,-,-
CASSRGGAQETQYF,TGTGCCAGTAGCCGAGGGGGGGCGCAGGAGACCCAGTACTTC,TRBJ2-5,TRBV19,-,-
CASSLGRGYYGYTF,TGTGCCAGCAGTTTAGGTAGAGGGTACTATGGCTACACCTTC,TRBJ1-2,TRBV27,-,-
CATLTSYYQETQYF,TGCGCCACCCTGACTAGCTACTACCAAGAGACCCAGTACTTC,TRBJ2-5,TRBV10-1,-,TRBD2
CASSLSSAVGADTQYF,TGTGCCAGCAGTTTATCTTCGGCCGTGGGCGCAGATACGCAGTATTTT,TRBJ2-3,TRBV27,-,-
CASSQGWANQPQHF,TGTGCCAGCAGCCAGGGTTGGGCCAATCAGCCCCAGCATTTT,TRBJ1-5,TRBV3-1/TRBV3-2,-,-
CATSDGWASGRGNPPEQFF,TGTGCCACCAGTGATGGTTGGGCTAGCGGGAGGGGTAACCCACCTGAGCAGTTCTTC,TRBJ2-1,TRBV24-1,-,TRBD2
CASSQEAGQFYSYEQYF,TGTGCCAGCAGCCAAGAAGCGGGACAATTCTATTCCTACGAGCAGTACTTC,TRBJ2-7,TRBV3-1/TRBV3-2,few,-
CASSSPPGGSPYEQYF,TGTGCCAGCAGTTCACCCCCCGGTGGTAGCCCCTACGAGCAGTACTTC,TRBJ2-7,TRBV28,-,-
CANKNRDNEQYF,TGTGCCAACAAAAACCGGGATAACGAGCAGTACTTC,TRBJ2-7,TRBV15,-,-
CASSLGTDSYEQYF,TGTGCCAGCAGCTTAGGAACAGACTCCTACGAGCAGTACTTC,TRBJ2-7,TRBV7-6,-,-
CASSFDSTKGYTF,TGTGCCAGCAGTTTCGACAGTACGAAAGGCTACACCTTC,TRBJ1-2,TRBV27,-,-
CASSPWDSNTEAFF,TGTGCCAGTAGCCCCTGGGACTCGAACACTGAAGCTTTCTTT,TRBJ1-1,TRBV19,-,-
CASSSLPGLNTDTQYF,TGTGCCAGCAGCTCGTTACCGGGACTAAACACAGATACGCAGTATTTT,TRBJ2-3,TRBV7-3,-,TRBD2
CASSGAAGTEAFF,TGCGCCAGCAGTGGGGCGGCGGGCACTGAAGCTTTCTTT,TRBJ1-1,TRBV10-1,-,-